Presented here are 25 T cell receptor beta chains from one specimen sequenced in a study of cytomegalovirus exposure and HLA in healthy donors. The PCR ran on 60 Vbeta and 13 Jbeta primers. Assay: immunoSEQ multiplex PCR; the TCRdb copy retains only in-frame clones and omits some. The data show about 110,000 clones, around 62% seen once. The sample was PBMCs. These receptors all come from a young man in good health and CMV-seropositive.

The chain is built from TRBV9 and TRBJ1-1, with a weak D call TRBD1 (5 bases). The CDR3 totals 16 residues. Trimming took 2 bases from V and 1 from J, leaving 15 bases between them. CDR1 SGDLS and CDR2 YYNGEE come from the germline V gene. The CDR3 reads CASSVRTGFKNTEAFF. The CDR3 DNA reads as TGTGCCAGCAGCGTTCGTACAGGCTTCAAGAACACTGAAGCTTTCTTT. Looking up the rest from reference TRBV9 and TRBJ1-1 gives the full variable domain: DSGVTQTPKHLITATGQRVTLRCSPRSGDLSVYWYQQSLDQGLQFLIQYYNGEERAKGNILERFSAQQFPDLHSELNLSSLELGDSALYFCASSVRTGFKNTEAFFGQGTRLTVV.

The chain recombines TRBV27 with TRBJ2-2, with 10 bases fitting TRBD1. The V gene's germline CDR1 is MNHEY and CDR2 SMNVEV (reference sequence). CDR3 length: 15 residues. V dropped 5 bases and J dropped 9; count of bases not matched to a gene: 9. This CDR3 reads CASSQGTGVGRELFF. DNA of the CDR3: TGTGCCAGCAGTCAAGGGACAGGGGTTGGGCGGGAGCTGTTTTTT.

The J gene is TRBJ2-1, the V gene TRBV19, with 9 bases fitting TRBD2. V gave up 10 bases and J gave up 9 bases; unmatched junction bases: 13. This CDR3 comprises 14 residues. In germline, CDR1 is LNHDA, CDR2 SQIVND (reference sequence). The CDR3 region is CATAWAGGPGEQFF. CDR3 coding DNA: TGTGCCACCGCTTGGGCGGGGGGGCCGGGTGAGCAGTTCTTC.

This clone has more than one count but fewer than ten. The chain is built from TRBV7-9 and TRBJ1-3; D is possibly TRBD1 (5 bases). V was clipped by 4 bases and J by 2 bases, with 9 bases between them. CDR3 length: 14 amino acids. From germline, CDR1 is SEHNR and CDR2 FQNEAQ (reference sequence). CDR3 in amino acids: CASSSQGPGNTIYF. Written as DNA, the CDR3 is TGTGCCAGCAGCTCCCAGGGTCCTGGAAACACCATATATTTT.

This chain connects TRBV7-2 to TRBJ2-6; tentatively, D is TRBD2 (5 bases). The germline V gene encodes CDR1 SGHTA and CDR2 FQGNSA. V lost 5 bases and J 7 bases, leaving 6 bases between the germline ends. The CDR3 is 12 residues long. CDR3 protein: CASSPSANVLTF. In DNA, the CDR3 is TGTGCCAGCAGCCCTAGCGCCAACGTCCTGACTTTC.

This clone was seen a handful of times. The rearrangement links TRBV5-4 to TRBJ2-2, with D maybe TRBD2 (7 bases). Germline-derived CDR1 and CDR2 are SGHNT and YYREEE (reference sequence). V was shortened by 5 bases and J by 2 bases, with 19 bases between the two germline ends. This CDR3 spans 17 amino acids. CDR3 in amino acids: CASRLTRGLPNTGELFF. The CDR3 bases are TGTGCCAGCAGATTAACGCGGGGGCTCCCTAACACCGGGGAGCTGTTTTTT. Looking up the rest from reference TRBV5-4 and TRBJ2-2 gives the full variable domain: ETGVTQSPTHLIKTRGQQVTLRCSSQSGHNTVSWYQQALGQGPQFIFQYYREEENGRGNFPPRFSGLQFPNYSSELNVNALELDDSALYLCASRLTRGLPNTGELFFGEGSRLTVL.

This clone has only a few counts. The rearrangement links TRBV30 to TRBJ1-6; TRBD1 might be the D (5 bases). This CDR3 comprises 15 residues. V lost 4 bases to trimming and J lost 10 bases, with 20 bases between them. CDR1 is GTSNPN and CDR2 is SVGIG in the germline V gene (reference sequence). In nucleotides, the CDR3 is TGTGCCTGGACCCCCTTCAGGGAAAGGGGATCACCCCTCCACTTT. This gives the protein CAWTPFRERGSPLHF. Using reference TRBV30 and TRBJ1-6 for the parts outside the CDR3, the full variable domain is SQTIHQWPATLVQPVGSPLSLECTVEGTSNPNLYWYRQAAGRGLQLLFYSVGIGQISSEVPQNLSASRPQDRQFILSSKKLLLSDSGFYLCAWTPFRERGSPLHFGNGTRLTVT.

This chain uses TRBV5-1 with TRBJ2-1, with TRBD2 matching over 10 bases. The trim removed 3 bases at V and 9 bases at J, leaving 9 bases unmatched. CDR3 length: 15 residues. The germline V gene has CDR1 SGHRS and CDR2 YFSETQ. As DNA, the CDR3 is TGCGCCAGCAGCTCTAGGACTAGCGGCCTCGGTGAGCAGTTCTTC. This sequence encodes CASSSRTSGLGEQFF.

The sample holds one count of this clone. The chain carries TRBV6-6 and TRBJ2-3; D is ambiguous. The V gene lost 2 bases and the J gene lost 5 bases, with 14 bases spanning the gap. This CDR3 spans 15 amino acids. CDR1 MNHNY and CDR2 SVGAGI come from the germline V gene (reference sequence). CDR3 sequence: CASSYEASRVDTQYF. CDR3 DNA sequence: TGTGCCAGCAGTTACGAGGCAAGTCGGGTAGATACGCAGTATTTT.

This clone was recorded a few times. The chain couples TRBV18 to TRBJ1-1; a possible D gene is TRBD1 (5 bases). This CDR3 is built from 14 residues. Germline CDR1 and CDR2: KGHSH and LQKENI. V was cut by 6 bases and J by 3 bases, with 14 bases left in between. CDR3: CASSQLARDTEAFF. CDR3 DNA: TGTGCCAGCTCTCAACTGGCCAGGGACACTGAAGCTTTCTTT. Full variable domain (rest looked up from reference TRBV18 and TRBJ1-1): NAGVMQNPRHLVRRRGQEARLRCSPMKGHSHVYWYRQLPEEGLKFMVYLQKENIIDESGMPKERFSAEFPKEGPSILRIQQVVRGDSAAYFCASSQLARDTEAFFGQGTRLTVV.

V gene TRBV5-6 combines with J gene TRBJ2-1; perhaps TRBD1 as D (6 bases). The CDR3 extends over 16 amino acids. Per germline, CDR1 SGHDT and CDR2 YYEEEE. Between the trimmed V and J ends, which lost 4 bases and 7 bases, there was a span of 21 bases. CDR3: CASSPWVGDIANEQFF. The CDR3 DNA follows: TGTGCCAGCAGCCCTTGGGTCGGGGACATAGCTAATGAGCAGTTCTTC. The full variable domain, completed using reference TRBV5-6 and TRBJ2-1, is DAGVTQSPTHLIKTRGQQVTLRCSPKSGHDTVSWYQQALGQGPQFIFQYYEEEERQRGNFPDRFSGHQFPNYSSELNVNALLLGDSALYLCASSPWVGDIANEQFFGPGTRLTVL.

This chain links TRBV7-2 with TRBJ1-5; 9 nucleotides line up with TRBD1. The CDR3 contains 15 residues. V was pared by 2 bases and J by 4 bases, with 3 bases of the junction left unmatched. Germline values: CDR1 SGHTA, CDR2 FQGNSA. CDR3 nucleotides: TGTGCCAGCAGCTTAAGGACAGGGGAGAATCAGCCCCAGCATTTT. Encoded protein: CASSLRTGENQPQHF.

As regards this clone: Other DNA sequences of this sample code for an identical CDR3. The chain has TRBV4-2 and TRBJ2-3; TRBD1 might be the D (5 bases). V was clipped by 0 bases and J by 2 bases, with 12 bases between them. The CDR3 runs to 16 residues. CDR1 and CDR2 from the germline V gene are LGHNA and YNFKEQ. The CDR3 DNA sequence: TGTGCCAGCAGCCAAGATCTGGGGCAGAACACAGATACGCAGTATTTT. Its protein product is CASSQDLGQNTDTQYF.

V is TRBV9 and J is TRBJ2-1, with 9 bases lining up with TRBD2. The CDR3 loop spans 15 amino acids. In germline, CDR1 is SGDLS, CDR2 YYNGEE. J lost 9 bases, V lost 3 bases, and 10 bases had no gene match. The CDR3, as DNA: TGTGCCAGCAGCGCTAGCGGGGCGGGAACAATTGAGCAGTTCTTC. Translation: CASSASGAGTIEQFF. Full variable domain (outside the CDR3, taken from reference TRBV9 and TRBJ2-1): DSGVTQTPKHLITATGQRVTLRCSPRSGDLSVYWYQQSLDQGLQFLIQYYNGEERAKGNILERFSAQQFPDLHSELNLSSLELGDSALYFCASSASGAGTIEQFFGPGTRLTVL.

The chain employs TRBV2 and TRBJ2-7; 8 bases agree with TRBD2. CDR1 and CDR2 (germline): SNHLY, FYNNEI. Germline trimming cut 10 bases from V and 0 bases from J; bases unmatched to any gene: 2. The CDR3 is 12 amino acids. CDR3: CATGGSSYEQYF. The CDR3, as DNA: TGTGCCACGGGGGGGAGCTCCTACGAGCAGTACTTC. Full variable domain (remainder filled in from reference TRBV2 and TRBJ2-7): EPEVTQTPSHQVTQMGQEVILRCVPISNHLYFYWYRQILGQKVEFLVSFYNNEISEKSEIFDDQFSVERPDGSNFTLKIRSTKLEDSAMYFCATGGSSYEQYFGPGTRLTVT.

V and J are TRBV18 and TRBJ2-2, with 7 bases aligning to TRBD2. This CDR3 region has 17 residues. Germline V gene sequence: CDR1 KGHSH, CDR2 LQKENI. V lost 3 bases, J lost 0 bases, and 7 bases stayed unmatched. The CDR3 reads CASSPSGTNSNTGELFF. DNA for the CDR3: TGTGCCAGCTCACCCTCTGGGACTAACTCGAACACCGGGGAGCTGTTTTTT.

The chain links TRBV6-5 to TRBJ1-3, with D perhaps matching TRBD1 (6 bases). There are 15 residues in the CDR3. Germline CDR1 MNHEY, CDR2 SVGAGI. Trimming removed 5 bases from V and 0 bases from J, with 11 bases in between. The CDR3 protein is CASSPDRNSGNTIYF. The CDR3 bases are TGTGCCAGCAGTCCGGACAGAAACTCTGGAAACACCATATATTTT.

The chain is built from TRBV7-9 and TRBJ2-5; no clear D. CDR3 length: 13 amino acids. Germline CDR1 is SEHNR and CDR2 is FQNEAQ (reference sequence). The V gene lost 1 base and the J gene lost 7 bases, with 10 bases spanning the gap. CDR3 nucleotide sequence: TGTGCCAGCAGCTTAGAGGCGGTGGGGACCCAGTACTTC. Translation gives CASSLEAVGTQYF.

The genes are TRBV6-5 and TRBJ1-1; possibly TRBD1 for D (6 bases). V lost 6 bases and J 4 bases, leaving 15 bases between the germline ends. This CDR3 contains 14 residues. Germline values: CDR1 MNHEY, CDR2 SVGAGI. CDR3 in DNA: TGTGCCAGCAGCCAGGAGGGGGGGCTCACTGAAGCTTTCTTT. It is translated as CASSQEGGLTEAFF.

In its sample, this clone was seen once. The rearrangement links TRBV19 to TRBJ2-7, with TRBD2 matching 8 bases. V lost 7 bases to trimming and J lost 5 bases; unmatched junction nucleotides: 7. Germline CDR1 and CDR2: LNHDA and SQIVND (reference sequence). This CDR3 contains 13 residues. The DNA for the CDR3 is TGTGCCAGTACCTCGGGAGGGCCGGACGAGCAGTACTTC. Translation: CASTSGGPDEQYF.

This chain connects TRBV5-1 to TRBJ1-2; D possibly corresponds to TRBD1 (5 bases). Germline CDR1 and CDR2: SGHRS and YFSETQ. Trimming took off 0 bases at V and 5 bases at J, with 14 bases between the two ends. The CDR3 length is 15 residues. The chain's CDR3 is CASSLEGRAAYGYTF. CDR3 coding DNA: TGCGCCAGCAGCTTGGAAGGCAGGGCGGCGTATGGCTACACCTTC.

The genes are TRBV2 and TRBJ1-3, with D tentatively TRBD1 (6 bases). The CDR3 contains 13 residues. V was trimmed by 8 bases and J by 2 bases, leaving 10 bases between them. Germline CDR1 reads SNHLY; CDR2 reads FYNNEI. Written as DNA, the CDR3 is TGTGCCAGCGAGGGGGTCCCTGGAAACACCATATATTTT. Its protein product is CASEGVPGNTIYF.

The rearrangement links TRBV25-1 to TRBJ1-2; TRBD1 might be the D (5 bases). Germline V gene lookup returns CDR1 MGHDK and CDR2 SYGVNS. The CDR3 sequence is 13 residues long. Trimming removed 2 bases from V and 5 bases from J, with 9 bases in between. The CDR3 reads CASSEPGHYGYTF. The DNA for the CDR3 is TGTGCCAGCAGTGAACCAGGGCATTATGGCTACACCTTC.

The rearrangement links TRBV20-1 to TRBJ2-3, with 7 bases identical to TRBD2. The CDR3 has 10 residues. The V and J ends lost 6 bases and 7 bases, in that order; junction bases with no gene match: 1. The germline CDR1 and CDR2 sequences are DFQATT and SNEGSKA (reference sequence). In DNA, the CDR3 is TGCAGTGCCGGGGGGTATACGCAGTATTTT. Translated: CSAGGYTQYF.

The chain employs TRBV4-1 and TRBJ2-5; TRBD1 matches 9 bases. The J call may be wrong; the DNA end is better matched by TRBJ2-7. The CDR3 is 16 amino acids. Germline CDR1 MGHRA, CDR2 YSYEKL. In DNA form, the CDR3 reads TGCGCCAGCAGCCAAGGAGTCGGGACAGGGATCGACGAGCAGTACTTC. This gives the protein CASSQGVGTGIDEQYF.